The present TCR beta chain was sequenced within a study of blood T cell repertoires in COVID-19. Study overall: Samples of COVID-19 (acute and convalescent) were obtained from the United States, Italy and Spain. Sample material is recorded as cDNA or gDNA derived from T cells, B-cell-depleted T cells, or PBMCs.

Under the authors' procedure: For nucleated cells, counts were estimated from reference gene primer amplification. The data were produced by immunoSEQ multiplex PCR, yet TCRdb's version contains in-frame clones alone and is incomplete. V, J and clone size reflect that table, while D and trimming were determined from the DNA. The table has about 160,000 clones, about 80% seen once. The CDR3 is made up of 12 amino acids. The rearrangement joins TRBV21-1 to TRBJ1-4; the table names TRBD1, a call not compared with the DNA. TRBV21-1 is recorded as a pseudogene. The sample comprised peripheral blood. This TCR was recovered from a man in his sixties with acute or convalescent COVID-19. CDR3 in amino acids: CATDREDEKLFF. The CDR3 coding sequence is TGTGCCACCGACAGGGAGGATGAAAAACTGTTTTTT.